This T cell receptor beta chain comes out of a study of Graves' ophthalmopathy and Graves' hyperthyroidism. Study-level background: The term stable hyperthyroidism indicated an absence of ophthalmopathy within 18 months of follow-up. General study findings and limits: Also, most clonotypes expanded in the thyroid above 0.001 frequency appeared in blood.

This clonotype has a count of ten or more. No antigen is known for it. Eligible hyperthyroidism cases comprised new diagnoses of under 2 months' duration in individuals aged 18 to 65. Orbital computed tomography, thyroid ultrasound, TRAb, serum thyroxine and clinical symptoms formed the basis of diagnosis. Amplification of TCR beta CDR3 regions used RNA transcripts. An initial RT-PCR round employing HTBI primers preceded a second-round multiplex PCR. TCRdb re-derived calls from the multiplex PCR reads in MiXCR, one entry per CDR3 protein. The sample lists approximately 540,000 distinct CDR3 sequences; about 40% were seen once. The germline gives CDR1 DFQATT, CDR2 SNEGSKA (reference sequence). The CDR3 length is 15 residues. The V segment lost 2 bases and the J segment 3 bases; nucleotides outside the gene matches: 5.

Sequencing used peripheral blood or thyroid tissue (not recorded which). The chain has TRBV20-1 and TRBJ2-2, with 8 bases matching TRBD2. This receptor was obtained from an adult man with Graves' hyperthyroidism. For the CDR3, the DNA is TGCAGTGCTAGAAGTACTAGCGGACACACCGGGGAGCTGTTTTTT. Its translation is CSARSTSGHTGELFF.